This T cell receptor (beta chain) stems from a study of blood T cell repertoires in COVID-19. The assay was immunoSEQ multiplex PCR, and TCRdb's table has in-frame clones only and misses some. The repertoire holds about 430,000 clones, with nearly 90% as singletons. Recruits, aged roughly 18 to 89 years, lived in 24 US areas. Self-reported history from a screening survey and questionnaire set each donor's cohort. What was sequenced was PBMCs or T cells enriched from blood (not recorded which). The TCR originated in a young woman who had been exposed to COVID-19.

The DNA of the CDR3 is TGTGCCAGCAGTTATGACAGGGAGACCCAGTACTTC. The encoded protein is CASSYDRETQYF. This chain connects TRBV28 to TRBJ2-5; TRBD1 is a possible D gene (6 bases). This CDR3 is built from 12 residues. V gave up 4 bases and J gave up 5 bases, with 8 bases separating them. Germline CDR1 MDHEN, CDR2 SYDVKM.